This TCR beta chain was identified in a study of tumor-infiltrating lymphocytes in primary liver carcinoma. As for the study in general: Men as well as women, aged 30 to 69 years, made up the patients. Study observations and caveats: The difference in top-250-clone fraction between tumors and blood was significant, favoring tumors (p = 0.039).

The length of the CDR3 is 17 residues. The germline CDR1 and CDR2 sequences are SGHRS and YFSETQ. For this clonotype: Its antigen is unknown. One junction end does not reproduce the germline sequence, and a read error may be involved.

The tissue used was unsorted bulk material of about 19-33 mg. RNA and DNA were co-extracted from it with the AllPrep DNA/RNA mini kit. A primer in the constant region served to generate TCR beta cDNA from 500 to 600 ng of total RNA. Three nested multiplex PCR rounds, a slightly modified ARM-PCR method, built the TCR beta libraries. The first two PCR rounds, roughly 9 cycles each, used TRBV1-TRBV30 forward primers and a C-beta reverse primer. TCRdb reanalysed the multiplex PCR reads using MiXCR and keeps one entry per CDR3 protein. The table records 35,000 to 40,000 distinct CDR3 sequences, roughly 75% of them present only once.

The chain recombines TRBV5-1 with TRBJ2-1; 11 nucleotides agree with TRBD2. The TCR sequence derives from a middle-aged man with primary liver carcinoma and hepatitis B virus infection. Sequences were obtained from tumor-adjacent normal liver tissue. CDR3 DNA: TGCGCCAGCAGCTTATCCCTCCTAGCGGGAGGTTTTAATGAGCAGCTCTTC. This translates into CASSLSLLAGGFNEQLF. The full variable domain, in which reference TRBV5-1 and TRBJ2-1 provide the parts outside the CDR3, is KAGVTQTPRYLIKTRGQQVTLSCSPISGHRSVSWYQQTPGQGLQFLFEYFSETQRNKGNFPGRFSGRQFSNSRSEMNVSTLELGDSALYLCASSLSLLAGGFNEQLFGPGTRLTVL.